These 6 T cell receptor beta chains came from one sample sequenced in a study of cytomegalovirus exposure and HLA in healthy donors. Primers: 60 Vbeta forward and 13 Jbeta reverse. The method was immunoSEQ multiplex PCR; TCRdb's version includes in-frame clones alone and lacks a portion of them. The table lists around 100,000 clones, 55% to 65% of them singletons, with less than 4.5% in the top ten. Sequenced input: PBMCs. These receptors were taken from a man younger than 45 in good health and CMV-seropositive.

This clone came up a few times. This rearrangement joins TRBV5-4 to TRBJ1-4, with TRBD1 identical over 9 bases. Trimming cost V 3 bases and J 7 bases; bases outside gene matches: 7. CDR1 and CDR2 from the germline V gene are SGHNT and YYREEE (reference sequence). This CDR3 spans 15 amino acids. DNA for the CDR3: TGTGCCAGCAGCTGGACAGGGGCGGTTGTTGAAAAACTGTTTTTT. It translates to CASSWTGAVVEKLFF.

This chain links TRBV4-1 with TRBJ1-1; D is perhaps TRBD1 (5 bases). Between the trimmed V and J ends, which lost 5 bases and 6 bases, there was a span of 19 bases. Germline V CDR1 and CDR2: MGHRA, YSYEKL. There are 15 residues in the CDR3. Here the CDR3 DNA reads TGCGCCAGCAGCTTCCGGACCCAGGGAAGTCCTGAAGCTTTCTTT. It codes for CASSFRTQGSPEAFF.

There are a few counts of this clone. The rearrangement joins TRBV6-6 to TRBJ1-5; no clear D gene. The V end lost 2 bases, the J end lost 6 bases, and 8 bases lay between the germline ends. This CDR3 spans 13 amino acids. Germline V gives CDR1 MNHNY, CDR2 SVGAGI (reference sequence). The CDR3 DNA is TGTGCCAGCAGTTACGTTTCGGGTCAGCCCCAGCATTTT. Its translation is CASSYVSGQPQHF.

This clone was found a few times. The rearrangement joins TRBV6-1 to TRBJ1-5; D uncertain. The CDR3 extends over 14 amino acids. CDR1 is MNHNS and CDR2 is SASEGT in the germline V gene. V lost 4 bases and J 7 bases, leaving 14 bases between the germline ends. The CDR3 reads CASSGWMGAQPQHF. Here the CDR3 DNA reads TGTGCCAGCAGTGGCTGGATGGGAGCACAGCCCCAGCATTTT.

The chain employs TRBV19 and TRBJ1-1, with 8 bases fitting TRBD1. Looked up from germline, CDR1 is LNHDA and CDR2 is SQIVND (reference sequence). The CDR3 sequence is 16 residues long. J was trimmed by 3 bases and V by 1 base; bases with no gene match: 7. The CDR3 loop reads CASSIGFRGLDTEAFF. The DNA of the CDR3 is TGTGCCAGTAGTATAGGTTTCAGGGGGCTGGACACTGAAGCTTTCTTT.

The V and J genes are TRBV5-1 and TRBJ1-1; D call uncertain. This CDR3 is 13 amino acids long. CDR1 is SGHRS and CDR2 is YFSETQ in the germline V gene. V was pared by 4 bases and J by 0 bases, with 7 bases between. The CDR3 DNA sequence: TGCGCCAGCAGCGGGCTGATGAACACTGAAGCTTTCTTT. It specifies CASSGLMNTEAFF.